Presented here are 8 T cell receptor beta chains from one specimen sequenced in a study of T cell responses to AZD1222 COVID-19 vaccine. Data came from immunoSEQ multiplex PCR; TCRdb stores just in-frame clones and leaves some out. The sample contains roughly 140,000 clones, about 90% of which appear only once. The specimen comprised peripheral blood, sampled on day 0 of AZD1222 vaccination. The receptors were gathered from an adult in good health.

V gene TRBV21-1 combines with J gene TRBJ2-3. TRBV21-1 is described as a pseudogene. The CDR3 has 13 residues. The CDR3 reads CASSKVSTDTQYF. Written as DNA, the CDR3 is TGTGCCAGCAGCAAAGTGAGCACAGATACGCAGTATTTT.

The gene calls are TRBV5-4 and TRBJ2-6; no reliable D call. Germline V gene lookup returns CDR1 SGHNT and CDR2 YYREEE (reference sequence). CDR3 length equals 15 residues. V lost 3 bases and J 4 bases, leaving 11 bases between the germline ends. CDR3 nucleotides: TGTGCCAGCAGCTCTTTCGCCTCAGGGGCCAACGTCCTGACTTTC. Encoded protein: CASSSFASGANVLTF.

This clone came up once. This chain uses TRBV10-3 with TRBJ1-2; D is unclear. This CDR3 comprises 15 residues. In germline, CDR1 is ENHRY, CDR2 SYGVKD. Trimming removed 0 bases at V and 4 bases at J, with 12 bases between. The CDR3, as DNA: TGTGCCATCAGTGAGTCATTTGGGAACGGCTATGGCTACACCTTC. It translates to CAISESFGNGYGYTF.

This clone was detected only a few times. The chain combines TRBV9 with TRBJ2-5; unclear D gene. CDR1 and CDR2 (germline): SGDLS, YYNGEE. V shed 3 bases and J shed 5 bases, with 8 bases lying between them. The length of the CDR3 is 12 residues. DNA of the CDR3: TGTGCCAGCAGCGCCCCCCGGGAGACCCAGTACTTC. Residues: CASSAPRETQYF.

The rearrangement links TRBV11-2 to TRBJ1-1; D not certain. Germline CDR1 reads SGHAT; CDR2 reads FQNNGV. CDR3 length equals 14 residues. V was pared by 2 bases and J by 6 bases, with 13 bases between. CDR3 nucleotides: TGTGCCAGCAGCTTAAGTAGGGCAGTGCCTGAAGCTTTCTTT. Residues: CASSLSRAVPEAFF.

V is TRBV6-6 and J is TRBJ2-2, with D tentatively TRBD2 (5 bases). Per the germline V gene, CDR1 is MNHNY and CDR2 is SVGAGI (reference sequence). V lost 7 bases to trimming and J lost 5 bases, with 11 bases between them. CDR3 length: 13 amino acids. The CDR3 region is CASITSSTGELFF. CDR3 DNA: TGTGCCAGCATTACTAGTTCGACCGGGGAGCTGTTTTTT.

The CDR3 region is CATSEGSNEKLFF. The CDR3 bases are TGTGCCACCAGTGAAGGGTCTAATGAAAAACTGTTTTTT. The rearrangement uses TRBV24-1 and TRBJ1-4; D is unresolved. The CDR3 has 13 amino acids. The germline gives CDR1 KGHDR, CDR2 SFDVKD. Deletions cut 4 bases from V and 3 bases from J, with 5 bases between.

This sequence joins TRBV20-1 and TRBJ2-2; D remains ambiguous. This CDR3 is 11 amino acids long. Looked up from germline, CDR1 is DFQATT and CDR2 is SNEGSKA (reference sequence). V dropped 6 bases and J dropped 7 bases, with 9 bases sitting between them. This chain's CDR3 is CSALYLGELFF. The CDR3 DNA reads TGCAGTGCCCTGTATCTCGGGGAGCTGTTTTTT.